A single sample gave rise to the 9 T cell receptor beta chains below, sequenced in a study of T cell repertoires in cytomegalovirus infection. TCRdb redid the calling of the reads with MiXCR, one entry per CDR3 protein. The repertoire consists of 400,000 or so distinct CDR3 sequences, with about a sixth occurring once and the leading ten covering about 10%. Sequenced material: PBMCs. The receptors stem from a human donor in good health (CMV status not recorded). Some clones in this sample may be carry-over from other donors' samples.

This clonotype has a count of ten or more. The V gene is TRBV7-8, the J gene TRBJ2-5; D unresolved. Trimming pared 1 base from V and 3 bases from J, leaving 6 bases between. CDR1 is SGHVS and CDR2 is FQNEAQ in the germline V gene. CDR3 length equals 13 residues. The CDR3 nucleotides read TGTGCCAGCAGCTTAGGACCAAAAGAGACCCAGTACTTC. It codes for CASSLGPKETQYF.

The chain links TRBV28 to TRBJ1-1; D is unresolved. This CDR3 spans 15 amino acids. Looked up from germline, CDR1 is MDHEN and CDR2 is SYDVKM. The germline V and J ends were trimmed by 3 bases and 1 base, with 12 bases remaining between them. The CDR3 nucleotides read TGTGCCAGCAGTTTCTTCGGACCTGCGAACACTGAAGCTTTCTTT. This translates into CASSFFGPANTEAFF.

The sample holds a few counts of this clonotype. This sequence joins TRBV7-9 and TRBJ2-3; a possible D gene is TRBD2 (6 bases). With 5 bases removed from V and 4 bases from J, the gap between germline ends came to 22 bases. The CDR3 covers 17 residues. The germline gives CDR1 SEHNR, CDR2 FQNEAQ (reference sequence). This CDR3 reads CASSLRGRYQRADTQYF. The CDR3 region has the DNA TGTGCCAGCAGCCTTCGAGGACGATATCAGCGGGCAGATACGCAGTATTTT.

This chain joins TRBV10-3 and TRBJ2-7, with D uncertain. This CDR3 has 11 residues. Germline V gives CDR1 ENHRY, CDR2 SYGVKD. Trimming took 6 bases from V and 5 from J, leaving 8 bases between them. The CDR3, as DNA: TGTGCCATCAGGAGTGGAGACGAGCAGTACTTC. Translation gives CAIRSGDEQYF.

This clonotype was recorded at least ten times. The rearrangement uses TRBV28 and TRBJ1-1; D is possibly TRBD1 (5 bases). V was clipped by 4 bases and J by 4 bases, with 10 bases between them. The CDR3 is made up of 13 amino acids. Germline V gene data show CDR1 as MDHEN and CDR2 as SYDVKM. The CDR3 reads CASSWDVGTEAFF. CDR3 in DNA: TGTGCCAGCAGTTGGGACGTGGGCACTGAAGCTTTCTTT.

In its sample, this clonotype was seen a few times. This chain connects TRBV7-2 to TRBJ2-1, with D hard to call. CDR3 length: 14 amino acids. Germline-derived CDR1 and CDR2 are SGHTA and FQGNSA. V lost 2 bases to trimming and J lost 4 bases, with 9 bases between them. CDR3 DNA: TGTGCCAGCAGCTTATATAGAAATTACAATGAGCAGTTCTTC. Translation: CASSLYRNYNEQFF.

At least ten counts were recorded for this clonotype. CDR3 loop: CASSRPGPSYEQYF. The CDR3 bases are TGTGCCAGCAGCCGGCCGGGCCCCTCCTACGAGCAGTACTTC. V gene TRBV7-2 combines with J gene TRBJ2-7, with D hard to call. The germline V gene encodes CDR1 SGHTA and CDR2 FQGNSA. V dropped 5 bases and J dropped 0 bases, with 11 bases sitting between them. The CDR3 totals 14 residues.

This clonotype has a count of ten or more. The chain recombines TRBV4-1 with TRBJ2-2; D is uncertain. This CDR3 spans 12 amino acids. Trimming shortened V by 4 bases and J by 6 bases, and 6 bases separated the two germline ends. Germline V gene data show CDR1 as MGHRA and CDR2 as YSYEKL. CDR3 sequence (DNA): TGCGCCAGCAGCCGGGCGGCCGGGGAGCTGTTTTTT. Translation gives CASSRAAGELFF.

At least ten counts were recorded for this clonotype. The chain uses TRBV7-2 and TRBJ2-5; D remains ambiguous. CDR1 is SGHTA and CDR2 is FQGNSA in the germline V gene. This CDR3 is 14 amino acids long. Trimming shortened V by 6 bases and J by 1 base, and 12 bases separated the two germline ends. The CDR3 DNA follows: TGTGCCAGCAGTAAGGGCGGTTCCCAAGAGACCCAGTACTTC. It translates to CASSKGGSQETQYF. Combining the CDR3 with reference TRBV7-2 and TRBJ2-5 gives the whole variable domain GAGVSQSPSNKVTEKGKDVELRCDPISGHTALYWYRQSLGQGLEFLIYFQGNSAPDKSGLPSDRFSAERTGGSVSTLTIQRTQQEDSAVYLCASSKGGSQETQYFGPGTRLLVL.